This T cell receptor beta chain was found in a study of cytomegalovirus exposure and HLA in healthy donors. This CDR3 is built from 14 residues. Germline CDR1 SGHRS, CDR2 YFSETQ. Trimming removed 0 bases from V and 1 base from J, with 7 bases in between. Remarks on this clone: As yet, its antigen is unknown.

PCR primers comprised 60 Vbeta and 13 Jbeta primers. Data came from immunoSEQ multiplex PCR; TCRdb stores just in-frame clones and leaves some out. The table shows about 76,000 clones, with more than 75% occurring only once. Notes on the study in general: In the analysis, some V segments, TRBV6-2 and TRBV6-3 included, were excluded as indistinguishable. After further analysis at a later stage, around 17,000 TCR beta sequences were associated with HLA alleles at 0.05 false discovery rate. The study put some 150 TCR beta chains on its list as cytomegalovirus-associated.

Material: PBMCs. This chain joins TRBV5-1 and TRBJ2-5, with no clear D. This TCR was recovered from a male donor in good health and CMV-seropositive. The CDR3, as DNA: TGCGCCAGCAGCTTGGATTACAGCCAAGAGACCCAGTACTTC. Amino acid sequence: CASSLDYSQETQYF.